This TCR beta chain was sequenced during a study of blood T cell repertoires in COVID-19. Residents of over 20 US areas, aged about 18 to 89 years, made up the participants. Assignment of participants to cohorts was predicated upon participant-reported clinical history. CDR3 length: 15 residues. Germline loops: CDR1 SGHRS, CDR2 YFSETQ. V lost 3 bases to trimming and J lost 7 bases, with 20 bases between them. Profiling relied on immunoSEQ multiplex PCR, and the TCRdb table lists in-frame clones only, not all of them. The data hold some 330,000 clones, with around 87% observed a single time. Sequencing was performed on PBMCs or T cells enriched from blood (not recorded which). This chain joins TRBV5-1 and TRBJ2-7; possibly TRBD2 for D (5 bases). The receptor's source is a man in his forties in a cohort exposed to, infected with or recovered from COVID-19 (not recorded which). The CDR3 here is CASSSATTQTGEQYF. The CDR3 bases are TGCGCCAGCAGCTCCGCAACGACCCAAACGGGGGAGCAGTACTTC.